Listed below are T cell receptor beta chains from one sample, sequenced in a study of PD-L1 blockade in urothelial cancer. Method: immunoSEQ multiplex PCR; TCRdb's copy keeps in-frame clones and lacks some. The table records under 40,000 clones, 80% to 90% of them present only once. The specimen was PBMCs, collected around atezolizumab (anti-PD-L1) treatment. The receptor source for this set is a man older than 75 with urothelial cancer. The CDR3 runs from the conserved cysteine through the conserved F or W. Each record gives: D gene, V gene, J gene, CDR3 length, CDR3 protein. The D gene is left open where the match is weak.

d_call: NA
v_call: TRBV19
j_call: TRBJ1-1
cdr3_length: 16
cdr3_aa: CASSIGVRGVNTEAFF

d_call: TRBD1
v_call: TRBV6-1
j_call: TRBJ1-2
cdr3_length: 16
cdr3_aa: CASSEWGAGGVKGYTF

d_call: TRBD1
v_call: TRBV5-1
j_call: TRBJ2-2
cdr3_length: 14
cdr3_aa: CASSPPTGAGELFF

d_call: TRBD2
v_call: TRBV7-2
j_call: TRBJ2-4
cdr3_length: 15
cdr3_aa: CASSSPTGGKNIQYF

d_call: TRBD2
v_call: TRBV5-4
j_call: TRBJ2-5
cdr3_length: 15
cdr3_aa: CASSSTGRTGETQYF

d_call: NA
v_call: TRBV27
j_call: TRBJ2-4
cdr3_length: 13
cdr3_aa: CASSQTGRRFQYF

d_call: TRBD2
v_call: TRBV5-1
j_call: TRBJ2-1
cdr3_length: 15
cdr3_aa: CASSYTSGSQGKQFF

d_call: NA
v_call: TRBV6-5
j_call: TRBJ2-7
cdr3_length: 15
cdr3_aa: CASSPISQFSYEQYF

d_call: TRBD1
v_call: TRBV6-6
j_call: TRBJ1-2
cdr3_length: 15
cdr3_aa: CASSYRTGGSYGYTF

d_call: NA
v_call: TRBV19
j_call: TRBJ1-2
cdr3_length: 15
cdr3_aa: CASSIDPRGNNGYTF